The following is a TCR beta chain sequence with its context. Its antigen has not been determined. Within one base of it there is no much larger clone, and no base qualities were kept. This entry comes from a study of blood T cells in healthy people across ages (dated by TCRdb to the mid-2010s). Describing the broader study: In model experiments, template switching captured about one uniquely barcoded TCR beta cDNA molecule for every two T cells. For two donors (one aged 18 to 29 and one aged 80 or older), the study analyzed two additional independent replicas of 1 million unique cDNA reads from the same blood draw. The study measured age-related changes in TCR beta repertoire diversity using deep sequencing normalized with unique cDNA molecular identifiers. Donors of different ages were randomly distributed across sequencing lanes to avoid experimental bias. The donors were split into four age groups: young (average 16 years), middle-aged (roughly 40), aged (roughly 60) and long-lived (about 74). The research as a whole found: Because the CMV infection status of the donors was unknown, age-related changes in expanded clonotypes may potentially have been confounded. Since profiling was done on bulk unsorted PBMCs, naive and antigen-experienced compartments could not be conclusively compared. As age increased, observed TCR beta diversity per million T cells dropped in a roughly linear way, and a significant reduction was already evident by age 40. There was a strong correlation between observed TCR beta diversity and the percentage of naive T cells measured by flow cytometry. Estimates of total diversity from one million sequenced T cells were regarded as lower bounds and underestimates. Compared with the aged group, the long-lived group had more naive CD4+ T cells, fewer expanded clones and increased TCR diversity, suggesting age selection.

At the junction V is shortened by 1 base and J by 10 bases, with 15 bases in between. CDR3 length: 14 amino acids, cysteine to phenylalanine. Of all the DNA, just the CDR3 is kept, 42 bases in frame from base 1. Looking up the germline V gene (reference sequence) yields CDR1 LNHNV and CDR2 YYDKDF. Systemically healthy Caucasian individuals from Russia, approximately 39 in total and aged about 6 to 100 years, were included as donors. Each donor gave ten milliliters of peripheral blood, drawn into EDTA-treated Vacutainer tubes. Ficoll-Paque density-gradient centrifugation was used to isolate PBMCs, with at least 7 million per sample. Trizol reagent was used to extract total RNA from the PBMCs, yielding at least 5.5 micrograms per sample. Naive CD45RAhigh/CD27high T cell percentages were measured by flow cytometry on a PBMC aliquot from every donor. The library was produced with 5' RACE. The sequencer was an Illumina HiSeq 2500. The second PCR ran for roughly 6 to 11 cycles and used a J-beta primer mix along with a sample-barcoded 5' primer. A unique molecular identifier was introduced onto each TCR beta cDNA molecule by a template-switch 5' adaptor carrying 12 random nucleotides. Each sample yielded at least 3 million CDR3-containing paired-end reads. First-strand cDNA was synthesized from all RNA with the Mint cDNA synthesis kit, primed by a TRBC-specific oligonucleotide. After uracil-DNA glycosylase treatment, a first 18-cycle PCR used universal primers M1SS and BC2_uni_R on all cDNA. The study's processing was this. For normalization, 1 million high-quality reads were randomly selected from each sample, with every read carrying a distinct molecular identifier. Reads sharing molecular identifiers were discarded rather than binned into consensus sequences. CDR3 identification, clonotype clustering and error correction used MiTCR with a Q25 quality threshold and the strictest error-elimination algorithm. Lower-bound total TCR beta diversity was estimated with a nonparametric unseen species model using Euler transformation. TCRdb cleaned the public reads at Q25 with fastp, built clones with MiXCR and kept in-frame beta chains. Merged by CDR3 protein, the rows form single entries marked with the most common genes and DNA. The V and J calls reflect TCRdb's pipeline rather than the authors' work. Present in this sample are 1.4 million to 1.5 million distinct CDR3 sequences, roughly 45% of which were seen just once. The ten top clones hold less than 8% of the sample.

Sample: blood. The chain is made from TRBV15 and TRBJ2-3; a weak D assignment points to TRBD2 (5 bases agree). This sequence originates from a woman between 18 and 30 years old in good health. The bases read TGTGCCACCAGCAGAGTCCCGGGAATTGATGCGCAGTATTTT. It is translated as CATSRVPGIDAQYF.